This T cell receptor (beta chain) was identified in a study of PD-1 blockade in classical Hodgkin lymphoma. Study outcomes and limitations: Those patients who began receiving nivolumab less than 1 year after ASCT had lower diversity, and they were excluded. It was CD4+ TCR diversity, not CD8+, that rose significantly by C4D1. Complete responders had baseline diversity similar to newly diagnosed patients. A reduction in baseline TCR diversity was reportedly seen in newly diagnosed patients relative to healthy donors.

Stated time point: cycle 4 day 1 (C4D1), after around six weeks of nivolumab. Exposure to brentuximab vedotin varied, and each patient had relapsed following autologous stem cell transplantation. Isolation of CD4+ T cells from thawed PBMCs was performed by magnetic negative selection. This CDR3 spans 15 amino acids. The junction had 6 bases not matched to a gene; V was cut back by 7 bases and J by 4 bases. Germline lookup yields CDR1 MNHEY and CDR2 SMNVEV (reference sequence). This clone was counted once. What it binds is unknown. The repertoire was sequenced with immunoSEQ multiplex PCR; TCRdb's copy has only in-frame clones and lacks some. The sample has 10,000 or so clones, around 80% seen once.

This sequence originates from a human donor with classical Hodgkin lymphoma. Sequences were derived from CD4+ T cells from blood, sampled before the fourth cycle of nivolumab. This sequence joins TRBV27 and TRBJ2-1, with TRBD2 identical over 11 bases. DNA of the CDR3: TGTGCCAGCACCGTAGCGGGGGGGCTGTACAATGAGCAGTTCTTC. Translating it yields CASTVAGGLYNEQFF.